The 3 T cell receptor beta chains below were found in one sample sequenced in a study of identical twins. MiXCR, run by TCRdb on the 5' RACE reads, gives a single entry per CDR3 protein. The repertoire holds 700,000 or so distinct CDR3 sequences, with around 21% as singletons. Separately, the same data were catalogued under a study of T cells expressing NK-cell markers.

The sample comprised PBMCs. These receptors all come from a woman aged 18-29 years in good health.

There are a few counts of this clonotype. The V call is TRBV12-3 or TRBV12-4, the J call TRBJ2-3, with TRBD2 as a possible D gene (6 bases). V was cut by 8 bases and J by 0 bases, with 15 bases left in between. The CDR3 covers 15 residues. The CDR3, as DNA: TGTGCCAGCGTTCGACGGGAGACTAGCACAGATACGCAGTATTTT. The encoded protein is CASVRRETSTDTQYF.

The V and J genes are TRBV12-3 or TRBV12-4 and TRBJ2-1; D gene uncertain. The CDR3 loop spans 11 amino acids. Trimming removed 7 bases from V and 11 bases from J, with 12 bases in between. CDR3 amino acids: CASTMTGQQFF. The CDR3 nucleotides are TGTGCCAGCACCATGACGGGCCAGCAGTTCTTC.

This clonotype turned up a few times. V gene TRBV5-1 combines with J gene TRBJ2-3, with a tentative D call TRBD2 (5 bases). V was clipped by 0 bases and J by 2 bases, with 13 bases between them. Germline V gene sequence: CDR1 SGHRS, CDR2 YFSETQ. This CDR3 has 16 amino acids. The CDR3 reads CASSLALVRDTDTQYF. The CDR3 DNA reads TGCGCCAGCAGCTTGGCCCTAGTGAGGGACACAGATACGCAGTATTTT.